These T cell receptor beta chains were read from a single sample in a study of CD8+ T cells in alopecia areata. Sequenced by immunoSEQ multiplex PCR; TCRdb stores in-frame clones only, minus some. The sample has approximately 42,000 clones, roughly 65% seen once. The material sequenced was CD8+ T cells sorted from blood, taken at week 4, from a patient treated with tofacitinib. Receptors originate from a human donor with alopecia areata. Both conserved end residues are part of each CDR3. The D gene is left open where the match is weak. Only part of the rows carry a size: once, few, many, or a class if the clone is expanded.

TRBD1,TRBV7-8,.,TRBJ2-5,TGTGCCAGCAGCTTACTCGGACAGGGGGAAGAGACCCAGTACTTC,CASSLLGQGEETQYF
.,TRBV29-1,.,TRBJ1-1,TGCAGCGGCTACAGGGACGGAGCTTTCTTT,CSGYRDGAFF
.,TRBV27,.,TRBJ2-1,TGTGCCAGCAGTTTATTGCAGACCAATGAGCAGTTCTTC,CASSLLQTNEQFF
TRBD1,TRBV19,.,TRBJ2-1,TGTGCCAGCACCGGGACAGGGGTCAATGAGCAGTTCTTC,CASTGTGVNEQFF
.,TRBV7-2,.,TRBJ1-2,TGTGCCAGCAGCTCGACCCCCGGGCCCCAAATCTACTATGGCTACACCTTC,CASSSTPGPQIYYGYTF
.,TRBV4-3,.,TRBJ2-1,TGCGCCAGCAGCCAAGTGCGGGGCAATGAGCAGTTCTTC,CASSQVRGNEQFF
.,TRBV30,.,TRBJ2-7,TGTGCCTGGAGGAGCACGGGACGATACGAGCAGTACTTC,CAWRSTGRYEQYF
.,TRBV30,.,TRBJ2-1,TGTGCCTGGGGGACTCGGGGATCCTACAATGAGCAGTTCTTC,CAWGTRGSYNEQFF
.,TRBV30,.,TRBJ1-1,TGTGCCTGTAGGACCGAAAGAGAAGCTTTCTTT,CACRTEREAFF
.,TRBV29-1,few,TRBJ2-1,TGCAGCGTTGAAATGGGCGGTGAGCAGTTCTTC,CSVEMGGEQFF
.,TRBV25-1,.,TRBJ2-5,TGTGCCAGCAGTCCGGTCAGGGGCGGAGAGACCCAGTACTTC,CASSPVRGGETQYF
.,TRBV6-5,.,TRBJ1-1,TGTGCCAGCAGCCTCGCTAACACTGAAGCTTTCTTT,CASSLANTEAFF